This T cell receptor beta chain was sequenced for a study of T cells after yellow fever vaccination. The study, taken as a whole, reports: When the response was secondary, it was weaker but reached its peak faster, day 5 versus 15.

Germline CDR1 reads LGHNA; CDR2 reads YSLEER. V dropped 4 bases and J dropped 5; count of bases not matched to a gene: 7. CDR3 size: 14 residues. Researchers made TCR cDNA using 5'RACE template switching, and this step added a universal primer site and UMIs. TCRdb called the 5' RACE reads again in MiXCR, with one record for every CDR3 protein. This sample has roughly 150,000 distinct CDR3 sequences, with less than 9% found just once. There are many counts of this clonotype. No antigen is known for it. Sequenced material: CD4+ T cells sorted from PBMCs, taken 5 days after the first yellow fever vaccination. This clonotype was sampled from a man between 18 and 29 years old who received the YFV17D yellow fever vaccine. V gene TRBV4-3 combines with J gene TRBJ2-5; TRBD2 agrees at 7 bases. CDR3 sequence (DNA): TGCGCCAGCAGCCCGTCACTAGCGACCGAGACCCAGTACTTC. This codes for CASSPSLATETQYF.